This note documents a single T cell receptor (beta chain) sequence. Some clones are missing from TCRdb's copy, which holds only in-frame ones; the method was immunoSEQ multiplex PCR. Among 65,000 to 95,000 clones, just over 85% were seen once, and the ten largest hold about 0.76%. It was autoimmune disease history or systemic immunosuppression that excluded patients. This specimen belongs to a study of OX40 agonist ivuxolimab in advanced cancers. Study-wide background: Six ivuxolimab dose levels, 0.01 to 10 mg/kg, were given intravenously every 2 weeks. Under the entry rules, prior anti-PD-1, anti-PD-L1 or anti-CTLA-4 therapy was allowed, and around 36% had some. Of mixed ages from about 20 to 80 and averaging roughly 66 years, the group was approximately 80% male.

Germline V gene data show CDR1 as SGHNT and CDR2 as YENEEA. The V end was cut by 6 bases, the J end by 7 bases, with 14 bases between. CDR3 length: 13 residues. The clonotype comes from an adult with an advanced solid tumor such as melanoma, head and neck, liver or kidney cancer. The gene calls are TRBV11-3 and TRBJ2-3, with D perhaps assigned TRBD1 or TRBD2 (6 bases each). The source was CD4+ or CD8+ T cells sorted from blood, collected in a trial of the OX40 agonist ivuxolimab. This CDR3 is CASSIGGPNTQYF. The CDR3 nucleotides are TGTGCCAGCAGTATAGGGGGGCCGAATACGCAGTATTTT.